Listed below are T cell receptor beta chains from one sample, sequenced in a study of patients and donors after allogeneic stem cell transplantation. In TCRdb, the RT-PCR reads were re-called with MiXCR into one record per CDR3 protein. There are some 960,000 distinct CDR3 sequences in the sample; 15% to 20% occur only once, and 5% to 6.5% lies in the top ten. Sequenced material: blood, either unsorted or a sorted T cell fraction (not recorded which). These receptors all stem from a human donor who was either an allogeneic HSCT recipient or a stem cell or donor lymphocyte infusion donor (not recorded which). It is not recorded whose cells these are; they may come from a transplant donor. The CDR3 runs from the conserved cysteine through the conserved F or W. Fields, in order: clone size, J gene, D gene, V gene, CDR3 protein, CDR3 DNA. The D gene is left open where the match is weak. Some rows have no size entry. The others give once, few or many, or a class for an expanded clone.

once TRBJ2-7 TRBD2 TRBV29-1 CSVARGGSYEQYF TGCAGCGTCGCGCGGGGGGGCTCCTACGAGCAGTACTTC
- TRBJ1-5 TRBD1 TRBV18 CASSPMGQGNPFPPTQHF TGTGCCAGCTCACCAATGGGACAGGGGAACCCCTTCCCCCCGACCCAGCATTTT
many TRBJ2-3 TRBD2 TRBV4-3 CASSQEASGVRDTQYF TGCGCCAGCAGCCAAGAAGCTAGCGGGGTGAGGGATACGCAGTATTTT
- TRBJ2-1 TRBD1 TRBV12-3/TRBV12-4 CASSARQGVYNEQFF TGTGCCAGCAGTGCTCGACAGGGGGTCTACAATGAGCAGTTCTTC
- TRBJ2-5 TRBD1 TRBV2 CASTNRGQETQYF TGTGCCAGTACAAACAGGGGGCAAGAGACCCAGTACTTC
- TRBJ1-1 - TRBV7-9 CASSSSPLKLSF -
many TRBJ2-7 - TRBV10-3 CAISAQLFDEQYF TGTGCCATCAGTGCCCAGCTTTTCGACGAGCAGTACTTC
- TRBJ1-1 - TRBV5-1 CASSLADDAPAREDTEAFF TGCGCCAGCAGCTTGGCAGACGATGCTCCCGCCAGGGAAGACACTGAAGCTTTCTTT
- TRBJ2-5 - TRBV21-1 CASSPEPRRDRTNQETQYF TGTGCCAGCAGCCCCGAACCGCGGAGGGACAGGACAAATCAAGAGACCCAGTACTTC
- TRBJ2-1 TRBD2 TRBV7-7 CASSQTSGRTNEQFF TGTGCCAGCAGTCAGACTAGCGGGAGGACCAATGAGCAGTTCTTC
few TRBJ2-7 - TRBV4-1 CASSQEGTGGEQYF TGCGCCAGCAGCCAAGAAGGTACTGGGGGGGAGCAGTACTTC
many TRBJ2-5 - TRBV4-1 CASSQGFQETQYF TGCGCCAGCAGCCAAGGGTTTCAAGAGACCCAGTACTTC
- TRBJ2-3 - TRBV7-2 CASSLERWSGTQYF TGTGCCAGCAGCTTAGAAAGGTGGAGTGGGACGCAGTATTTT
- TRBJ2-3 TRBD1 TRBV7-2 CASSVRTGEQYF TGTGCCAGCAGCGTTCGGACAGGCGAGCAGTATTTT
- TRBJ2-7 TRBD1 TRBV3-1 CASSNTGTGTYEQYF TGTGCCAGCAGTAACACCGGGACAGGAACCTACGAGCAGTACTTC
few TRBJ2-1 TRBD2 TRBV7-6 CASSRTSGNSYEQFF TGTGCCAGCAGCAGGACTAGCGGGAATTCGTATGAGCAGTTCTTC
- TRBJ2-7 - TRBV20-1 CSARETVYEQYF TGCAGTGCTAGAGAGACAGTATACGAGCAGTACTTC
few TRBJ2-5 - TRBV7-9 CASSSHLRQHRTQYF TGTGCCAGCAGCTCTCACCTTCGACAGCACCGGACCCAGTACTTC
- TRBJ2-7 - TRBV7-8 CASSPPGVSHEQYF TGTGCCAGCAGCCCCCCTGGGGTGAGCCACGAGCAGTACTTC
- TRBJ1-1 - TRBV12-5 CASGSPKQGMNTEAFF TGTGCTAGTGGTTCGCCCAAACAGGGAATGAACACTGAAGCTTTCTTT
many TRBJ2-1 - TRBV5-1 CASSLIQKVEQFF TGCGCCAGCAGCTTGATACAGAAGGTTGAGCAGTTCTTC
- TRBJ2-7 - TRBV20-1 CSADDRRTSYEQYF TGCAGTGCTGATGACAGGAGGACTTCCTACGAGCAGTACTTC
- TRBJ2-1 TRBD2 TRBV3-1 CASSQVSGLAGRNEQFF TGTGCCAGCAGCCAAGTTTCGGGACTAGCGGGAAGGAATGAGCAGTTCTTC
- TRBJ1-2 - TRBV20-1 CSASRGPSNYGYTF TGCAGTGCTTCCCGAGGGCCGTCTAACTATGGCTACACCTTC
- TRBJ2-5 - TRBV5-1 CASSSDPRSRPQETQYF TGCGCCAGCAGCTCCGACCCGCGCTCACGTCCCCAAGAGACCCAGTACTTC
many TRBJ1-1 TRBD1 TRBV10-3 CAIRGQGGFHTEAFF TGTGCCATCAGGGGACAGGGAGGATTCCACACTGAAGCTTTCTTT
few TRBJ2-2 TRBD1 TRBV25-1 CANPQGAWTGELFF TGTGCCAACCCCCAGGGGGCGTGGACCGGGGAGCTGTTTTTT
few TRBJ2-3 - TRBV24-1 CATSDTGVTDTQYF TGTGCCACCAGTGATACCGGGGTCACAGATACGCAGTATTTT
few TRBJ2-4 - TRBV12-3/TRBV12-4 CASRTSGGPAKNIQYF TGTGCCAGCAGGACCTCAGGTGGGCCAGCCAAAAACATTCAGTACTTC
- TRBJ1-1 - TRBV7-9 CASSPSAGGSTEAFF TGTGCCAGCAGCCCCTCGGCGGGAGGCAGCACTGAAGCTTTCTTT
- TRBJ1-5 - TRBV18 CASSPNQDQPQHF TGTGCCAGCTCACCAAATCAGGATCAGCCCCAGCATTTT
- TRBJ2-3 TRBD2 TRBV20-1 CSAREGLAGAFTQYF TGCAGTGCTAGAGAGGGACTAGCGGGAGCGTTTACGCAGTATTTT
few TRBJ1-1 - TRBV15 CATSRPTRMGIGNTEAFF TGTGCCACCAGCAGACCCACGCGGATGGGAATAGGGAACACTGAAGCTTTCTTT
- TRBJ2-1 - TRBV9 CASSGPGNEQFF TGTGCCAGCAGCGGACCCGGAAATGAGCAGTTCTTC
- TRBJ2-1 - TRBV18 CASSPSGYYNEQFF TGTGCCAGCTCACCTTCGGGCTACTACAATGAGCAGTTCTTC
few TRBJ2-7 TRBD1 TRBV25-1 CASSESRQGVYEQYF TGTGCCAGCAGTGAGTCCCGACAGGGAGTCTACGAGCAGTACTTC
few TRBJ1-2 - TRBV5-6 CASSRDPLYGYTF TGTGCCAGCAGCCGGGATCCTCTATATGGCTACACCTTC
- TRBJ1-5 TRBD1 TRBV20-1 CSAIRDRGTQPQHF TGCAGTGCTATCCGGGACAGGGGTACTCAGCCCCAGCATTTT
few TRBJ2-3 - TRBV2 CASSDTSGTDTQYF TGTGCCAGCAGTGATACCAGCGGCACAGATACGCAGTATTTT
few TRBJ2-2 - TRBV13 CASSGLVDTGELFF TGTGCCAGCAGCGGGCTAGTGGACACCGGGGAGCTGTTTTTT
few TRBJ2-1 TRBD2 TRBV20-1 CSAGVSGGTYNEQFF TGCAGTGCTGGGGTGAGCGGGGGGACCTACAATGAGCAGTTCTTC
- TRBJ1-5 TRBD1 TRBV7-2 CASSLVPGQGVNQPQHF TGTGCCAGCAGCTTAGTACCCGGTCAGGGGGTGAATCAGCCCCAGCATTTT
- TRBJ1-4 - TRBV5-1 CASRTGTADEKLFF TGCGCCAGCAGAACGGGGACGGCCGATGAAAAACTGTTTTTT
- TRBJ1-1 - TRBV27 CASTKGRWNTEAFF TGTGCCAGCACCAAGGGACGGTGGAACACTGAAGCTTTCTTT
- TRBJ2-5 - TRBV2 CASSEPENQETQYF TGTGCCAGCAGTGAACCCGAGAACCAAGAGACCCAGTACTTC
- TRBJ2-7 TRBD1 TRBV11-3 CASNTGTGTYEQYF TGTGCCAGCAACACCGGGACAGGTACCTACGAGCAGTACTTC
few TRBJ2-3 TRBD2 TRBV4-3 CASSQVASGASTDTQYF TGCGCCAGCAGCCAAGTAGCTAGCGGGGCAAGCACAGATACGCAGTATTTT
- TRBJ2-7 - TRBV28 CASNQPGRIYEQYF TGTGCCAGCAACCAACCGGGACGGATCTACGAGCAGTACTTC
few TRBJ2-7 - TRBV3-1 CASSRPNTDGEQYF TGTGCCAGCAGCCGCCCAAATACGGATGGCGAGCAGTACTTC
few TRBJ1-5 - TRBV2 CASSVDGQGSRPQHF TGTGCCAGCAGTGTTGACGGGCAGGGATCCCGGCCCCAGCATTTT